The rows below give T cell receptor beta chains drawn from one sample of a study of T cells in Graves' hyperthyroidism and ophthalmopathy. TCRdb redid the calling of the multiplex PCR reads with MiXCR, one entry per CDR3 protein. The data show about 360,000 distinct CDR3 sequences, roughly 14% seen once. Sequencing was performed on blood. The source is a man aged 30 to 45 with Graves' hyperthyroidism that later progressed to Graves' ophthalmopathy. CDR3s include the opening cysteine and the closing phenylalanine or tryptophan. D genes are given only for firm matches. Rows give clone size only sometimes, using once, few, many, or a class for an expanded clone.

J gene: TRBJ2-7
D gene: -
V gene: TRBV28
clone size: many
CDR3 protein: CASSFSQGNEQYF

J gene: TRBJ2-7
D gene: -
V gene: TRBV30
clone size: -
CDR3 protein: CAPLGGYEQYF

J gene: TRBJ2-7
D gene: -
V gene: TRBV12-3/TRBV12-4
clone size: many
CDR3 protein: CASSLGSDYEQYF

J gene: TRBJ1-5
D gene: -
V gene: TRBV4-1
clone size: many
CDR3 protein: CASSQDRGRYQPQHF

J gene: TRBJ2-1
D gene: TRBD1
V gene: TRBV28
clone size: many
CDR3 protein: CASSLNRGEYNEQFF

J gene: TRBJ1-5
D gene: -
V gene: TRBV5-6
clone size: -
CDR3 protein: CASSLASGNFQPQHF

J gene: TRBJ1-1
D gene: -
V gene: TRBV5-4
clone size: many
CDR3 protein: CASSPGTQHLAQGAFF

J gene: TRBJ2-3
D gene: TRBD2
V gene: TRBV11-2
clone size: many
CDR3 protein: CASSLEAGGPTDTQYF

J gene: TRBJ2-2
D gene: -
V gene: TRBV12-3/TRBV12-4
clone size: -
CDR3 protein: CASSLSQITGELFF

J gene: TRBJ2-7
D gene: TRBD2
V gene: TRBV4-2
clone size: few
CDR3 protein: CASSQLGGGPDEQYF

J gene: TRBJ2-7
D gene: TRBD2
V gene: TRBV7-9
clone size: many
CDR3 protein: CASSLGGTSVSYEQYF

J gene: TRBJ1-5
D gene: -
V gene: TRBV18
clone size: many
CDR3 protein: CASSPGVLSNQPQHF

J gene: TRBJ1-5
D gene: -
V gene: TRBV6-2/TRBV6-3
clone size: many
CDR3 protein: CASSAGWAGNQPQHF

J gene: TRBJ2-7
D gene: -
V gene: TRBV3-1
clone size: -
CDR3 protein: CASSYRDYEQYF

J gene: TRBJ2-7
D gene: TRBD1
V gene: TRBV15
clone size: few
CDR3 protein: CATSTRTGNEQYF

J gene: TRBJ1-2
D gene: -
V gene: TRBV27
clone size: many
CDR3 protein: CASSLSLIGGYTF

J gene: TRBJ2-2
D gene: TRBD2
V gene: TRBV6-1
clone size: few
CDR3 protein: CASSLTSGVLTGELFF